These T cell receptor beta chains were read from a single sample in a study of T cell responses to AZD1222 COVID-19 vaccine. Libraries were prepared by immunoSEQ multiplex PCR; TCRdb keeps only in-frame clonotypes and omits some of them. The data hold 150,000 to 200,000 clones, with about 92% observed a single time. Sequences were derived from peripheral blood, sampled on day 0 of AZD1222 vaccination. The source is an adult in good health. The CDR3 runs from the conserved cysteine through the conserved F or W. Expanded clones are given a class, and other clones once, few, many or no size at all.

J gene,V gene,clone size,CDR3 protein
TRBJ2-7,TRBV4-3,NA,CASSQDKDYLYEQYF
TRBJ2-7,TRBV6-5,few,CASGGRSYEQYF
TRBJ1-6,TRBV18,NA,CASSPDRANSPLHF
TRBJ1-2,TRBV5-6,NA,CASSLNSFAYGYTF
TRBJ2-2,TRBV9,NA,CASSAGQYTGELFF
TRBJ1-2,TRBV19,NA,CASSTTGALYGYTF
TRBJ1-3,TRBV6-5,NA,CASSQGSGGNTIYF
TRBJ2-7,TRBV11-1,once,CASSLASGAHRYEQYF
TRBJ2-3,TRBV7-2,NA,CASSPGLARTDTQYF
TRBJ1-6,TRBV25-1,NA,CASSLGPLNSPLHF
TRBJ1-6,TRBV5-1,NA,CASSLEGNSPLHF
TRBJ1-2,TRBV6-2/TRBV6-3,NA,CASSLLAGDGYTF
TRBJ2-2,TRBV11-2,NA,CASSLDRAGELFF
TRBJ1-1,TRBV27,NA,CASSLYPDRNTEAFF
TRBJ2-5,TRBV3-1/TRBV3-2,NA,CASSQDGGTSTTPGETQYF
TRBJ1-3,TRBV4-2,NA,CASSQDPLTGNTIYF
TRBJ1-3,TRBV4-2,NA,CASSQEMRSSGNTIYF
TRBJ2-1,TRBV25-1,few,CASSGTETGYNEQFF
TRBJ2-5,TRBV6-5,NA,CASRSGGQETQYF
TRBJ1-3,TRBV6-5,NA,CASSYSSDGRNTIYF
TRBJ1-1,TRBV6-5,NA,CASSYSIQVGTEAFF
TRBJ1-1,TRBV9,NA,CASSVDTANTEAFF
TRBJ1-2,TRBV19,NA,CASSSGTPRSYGYTF
TRBJ2-3,TRBV5-6,NA,CASSSVGTTSGTQYF
TRBJ2-1,TRBV5-6,NA,CASSTGTEDEQFF
TRBJ1-3,TRBV12-3/TRBV12-4,NA,CASSLLGNTIYF
TRBJ2-2,TRBV19,NA,CASSIDRAGTGELFF
TRBJ1-4,TRBV11-3,NA,CASSLVCVRGDEKLFF
TRBJ2-5,TRBV7-3,NA,CASSSAKGPQETQYF
TRBJ2-2,TRBV9,NA,CASSVADGHNTGELFF